A selection of T cell receptor beta chains follows, all from one sample in a study of OX40 agonist ivuxolimab in advanced cancers. Profiled with immunoSEQ multiplex PCR; TCRdb holds only in-frame clones, not every one. The table shows roughly 30,000 clones, with roughly 91% occurring only once. This material consisted of CD4+ or CD8+ T cells sorted from blood, taken in a trial of the OX40 agonist ivuxolimab. All receptors come from an adult with an advanced solid tumor such as melanoma, head and neck, liver or kidney cancer. Each CDR3 is given with its conserved first and last residue. The D gene is left open where the match is weak. Clone sizes are given selectively: once, few, many, or a class where the clone is expanded.

size: -; V: TRBV2; D: -; J: TRBJ2-3; CDR3: CASIPQLITDTQYF; DNA: TGTGCCAGCATCCCACAGCTAATCACAGATACGCAGTATTTT
size: once; V: TRBV15; D: -; J: TRBJ2-7; CDR3: CATSRDREDSYEQYF; DNA: TGTGCCACCAGCAGAGATCGGGAAGACTCCTACGAGCAGTACTTC
size: -; V: TRBV4-1; D: -; J: TRBJ1-1; CDR3: CASSQEGTANTEAFF; DNA: TGCGCCAGCAGCCAAGAGGGGACGGCGAACACTGAAGCTTTCTTT
size: -; V: TRBV4-3; D: -; J: TRBJ2-1; CDR3: CASSQLDGASSYNEQFF; DNA: TGCGCCAGCAGCCAATTGGACGGGGCCAGCTCCTACAATGAGCAGTTCTTC
size: -; V: TRBV7-2; D: TRBD1; J: TRBJ1-5; CDR3: CASSLTGSDNQPQHF; DNA: TGTGCCAGCAGCTTGACAGGGTCGGACAATCAGCCCCAGCATTTT
size: -; V: TRBV4-1; D: TRBD1; J: TRBJ1-5; CDR3: CASSPGQGAKGSNQPQHF; DNA: TGCGCCAGCAGCCCGGGACAGGGGGCTAAAGGGAGCAATCAGCCCCAGCATTTT
size: -; V: TRBV7-6; D: TRBD1; J: TRBJ2-7; CDR3: CASSLQDRAHEQYF; DNA: TGTGCCAGCAGCTTACAGGACAGGGCCCACGAGCAGTACTTC
size: -; V: TRBV30; D: -; J: TRBJ1-1; CDR3: CAWNSNTEAFF; DNA: TGTGCCTGGAACTCGAACACTGAAGCTTTCTTT
size: -; V: TRBV27; D: TRBD2; J: TRBJ2-7; CDR3: CASSIGGYEQYF; DNA: TGTGCCAGCAGTATCGGGGGGTACGAGCAGTACTTC
size: -; V: TRBV5-4; D: -; J: TRBJ1-2; CDR3: CASSFDLYGYTF; DNA: TGTGCCAGCAGCTTTGATCTCTATGGCTACACCTTC
size: -; V: TRBV9; D: TRBD1; J: TRBJ2-3; CDR3: CASSVGQGTDTQYF; DNA: TGTGCCAGCAGCGTCGGACAGGGGACAGATACGCAGTATTTT
size: -; V: TRBV19; D: -; J: TRBJ2-1; CDR3: CASSIAGSSYNEQFF; DNA: TGTGCCAGTAGTATCGCGGGGAGCTCCTACAATGAGCAGTTCTTC
size: -; V: TRBV6-5; D: -; J: TRBJ1-4; CDR3: CASSYTRQTAEKLFF; DNA: TGTGCCAGCAGTTACACCCGTCAGACGGCTGAAAAACTGTTTTTT
size: -; V: TRBV7-2; D: -; J: TRBJ1-2; CDR3: CASSLDPVPGQLLYGYTF; DNA: TGTGCCAGCAGCTTAGACCCTGTTCCGGGTCAACTTCTCTATGGCTACACCTTC
size: -; V: TRBV19; D: -; J: TRBJ1-1; CDR3: CASSIGQSTEAFF; DNA: TGTGCCAGTAGTATAGGGCAGTCTACTGAAGCTTTCTTT
size: -; V: TRBV2; D: -; J: TRBJ2-7; CDR3: CASRALESPYEQYF; DNA: TGTGCCAGCAGGGCCTTAGAATCCCCCTACGAGCAGTACTTC
size: -; V: TRBV21-1; D: -; J: TRBJ2-7; CDR3: CASSTVQGAGEQYF; DNA: TGTGCCAGCAGCACCGTACAGGGGGCCGGGGAGCAGTACTTC
size: -; V: TRBV6-5; D: TRBD2; J: TRBJ2-3; CDR3: CASSSGGDTDTQYF; DNA: TGTGCCAGCAGTTCGGGGGGAGACACAGATACGCAGTATTTT
size: -; V: TRBV19; D: TRBD1; J: TRBJ2-1; CDR3: CASSKTGGNNEQFF; DNA: TGTGCCAGTTCGAAGACAGGGGGGAACAATGAGCAGTTCTTC
size: -; V: TRBV9; D: -; J: TRBJ1-3; CDR3: CASSQKTVSGNTIYF; DNA: TGTGCCAGCAGCCAAAAGACCGTCTCTGGAAACACCATATATTTT
size: -; V: TRBV12-5; D: TRBD1; J: TRBJ1-2; CDR3: CASGQGNYGYTF; DNA: TGTGCTAGTGGACAGGGGAACTATGGCTACACCTTC
size: -; V: TRBV7-9; D: -; J: TRBJ2-5; CDR3: CASSPLLTGDPETQYF; DNA: TGTGCCAGCAGCCCTCTCCTCACGGGAGATCCGGAGACCCAGTACTTC
size: -; V: TRBV6-5; D: -; J: TRBJ1-1; CDR3: CASRTTGLLNTEAFF; DNA: TGTGCCAGCAGGACCACTGGACTTCTGAACACTGAAGCTTTCTTT
size: -; V: TRBV27; D: -; J: TRBJ1-2; CDR3: CASTRDTNYGYTF; DNA: TGTGCCAGCACCCGGGACACGAACTATGGCTACACCTTC
size: -; V: TRBV7-9; D: TRBD1; J: TRBJ2-2; CDR3: CASRPKTGAGELFF; DNA: TGTGCCAGCAGGCCAAAAACAGGGGCCGGGGAGCTGTTTTTT
size: -; V: TRBV7-3; D: -; J: TRBJ2-2; CDR3: CASSPQGGGLTGELFF; DNA: TGTGCCAGCAGCCCCCAGGGGGGGGGCCTCACCGGGGAGCTGTTTTTT
size: -; V: TRBV4-1; D: -; J: TRBJ2-3; CDR3: CASSPYTDTQYF; DNA: TGCGCCAGCAGCCCCTATACAGATACGCAGTATTTT
size: -; V: TRBV6-5; D: -; J: TRBJ1-2; CDR3: CASSPRQRDMKGYTF; DNA: TGTGCCAGCAGCCCGAGACAGCGCGACATGAAAGGCTACACCTTC
size: large; V: TRBV27; D: TRBD1; J: TRBJ2-7; CDR3: CASSPGQGMKYEQYF; DNA: TGTGCCAGCAGTCCCGGACAGGGGATGAAATACGAGCAGTACTTC
size: -; V: TRBV5-4; D: -; J: TRBJ1-1; CDR3: CASSLGSLSTFF; DNA: TGTGCCAGCAGCTTGGGCAGTCTCAGCACTTTCTTT
size: -; V: TRBV7-9; D: TRBD1; J: TRBJ1-5; CDR3: CASSPPGQINQPQHF; DNA: TGTGCCAGCAGCCCACCGGGACAGATTAATCAGCCCCAGCATTTT
size: -; V: TRBV5-5; D: -; J: TRBJ1-2; CDR3: CASSPPGVGYGYTF; DNA: TGTGCCAGCAGCCCCCCAGGGGTAGGCTATGGCTACACCTTC
size: -; V: TRBV7-9; D: -; J: TRBJ1-5; CDR3: CASSLHRSGSNQPQHF; DNA: TGTGCCAGCAGCCTCCACAGGAGTGGAAGCAATCAGCCCCAGCATTTT
size: -; V: TRBV7-3; D: TRBD1; J: TRBJ2-2; CDR3: CASSLIGGPGELFF; DNA: TGTGCCAGCAGCTTAATAGGGGGCCCCGGGGAGCTGTTTTTT
size: -; V: TRBV4-1; D: -; J: TRBJ2-7; CDR3: CASRHSTESSYEQYF; DNA: TGCGCCAGCAGACATTCGACAGAGAGCTCCTACGAGCAGTACTTC
size: -; V: TRBV6-5; D: -; J: TRBJ2-1; CDR3: CASSYRLESSYNEQFF; DNA: TGTGCCAGCAGTTACAGACTCGAAAGCTCCTACAATGAGCAGTTCTTC
size: -; V: TRBV4-1; D: -; J: TRBJ1-3; CDR3: CATQAGQSGNTIYF; DNA: TGCGCCACCCAGGCAGGACAGTCTGGAAACACCATATATTTT
size: -; V: TRBV7-9; D: TRBD1; J: TRBJ2-1; CDR3: CASSRPGQTYNEQFF; DNA: TGTGCCAGCAGCCGGCCGGGACAGACCTACAATGAGCAGTTCTTC
size: -; V: TRBV6-5; D: -; J: TRBJ2-2; CDR3: CASSYNPGGELFF; DNA: TGTGCCAGCAGTTACAACCCGGGCGGGGAGCTGTTTTTT
size: -; V: TRBV11-3; D: -; J: TRBJ2-2; CDR3: CASSLPNAGELFF; DNA: TGTGCCAGCAGCTTACCCAACGCCGGGGAGCTGTTTTTT
size: -; V: TRBV5-4; D: TRBD1; J: TRBJ2-7; CDR3: CASSLQGQGVYEQYF; DNA: TGTGCCAGCAGCTTGCAGGGACAGGGGGTCTACGAGCAGTACTTC
size: -; V: TRBV12-2; D: -; J: TRBJ2-7; CDR3: CASSSNVGTATYEQYF; DNA: TGTGCCAGCAGCTCAAACGTCGGGACAGCAACCTACGAGCAGTACTTC
size: -; V: TRBV7-9; D: -; J: TRBJ2-6; CDR3: CASSLSSGANVLTF; DNA: TGTGCCAGCAGCTTGAGCTCTGGGGCCAACGTCCTGACTTTC
size: once; V: TRBV11-2; D: TRBD1; J: TRBJ1-4; CDR3: CASSFRDRDEKLFF; DNA: TGTGCCAGCAGCTTCCGGGACAGGGATGAAAAACTGTTTTTT
size: -; V: TRBV10-3; D: -; J: TRBJ2-5; CDR3: CAISEGRGEQATQYF; DNA: TGTGCCATCAGTGAGGGGAGGGGGGAGCAGGCGACCCAGTACTTC
size: -; V: TRBV29-1; D: TRBD2; J: TRBJ2-1; CDR3: CSPWTSGNEQFF; DNA: TGCAGCCCTTGGACTAGCGGGAATGAGCAGTTCTTC
size: -; V: TRBV14; D: -; J: TRBJ2-1; CDR3: CASSQGKYEQFF; DNA: TGTGCCAGCAGCCAAGGGAAGTATGAGCAGTTCTTC
size: -; V: TRBV19; D: TRBD2; J: TRBJ2-1; CDR3: CASTAAGVGNEQFF; DNA: TGTGCCAGTACCGCAGCGGGAGTAGGCAATGAGCAGTTCTTC
size: -; V: TRBV4-3; D: -; J: TRBJ2-7; CDR3: CASSHAISAYEQYF; DNA: TGCGCCAGCAGCCATGCGATCAGTGCCTACGAGCAGTACTTC